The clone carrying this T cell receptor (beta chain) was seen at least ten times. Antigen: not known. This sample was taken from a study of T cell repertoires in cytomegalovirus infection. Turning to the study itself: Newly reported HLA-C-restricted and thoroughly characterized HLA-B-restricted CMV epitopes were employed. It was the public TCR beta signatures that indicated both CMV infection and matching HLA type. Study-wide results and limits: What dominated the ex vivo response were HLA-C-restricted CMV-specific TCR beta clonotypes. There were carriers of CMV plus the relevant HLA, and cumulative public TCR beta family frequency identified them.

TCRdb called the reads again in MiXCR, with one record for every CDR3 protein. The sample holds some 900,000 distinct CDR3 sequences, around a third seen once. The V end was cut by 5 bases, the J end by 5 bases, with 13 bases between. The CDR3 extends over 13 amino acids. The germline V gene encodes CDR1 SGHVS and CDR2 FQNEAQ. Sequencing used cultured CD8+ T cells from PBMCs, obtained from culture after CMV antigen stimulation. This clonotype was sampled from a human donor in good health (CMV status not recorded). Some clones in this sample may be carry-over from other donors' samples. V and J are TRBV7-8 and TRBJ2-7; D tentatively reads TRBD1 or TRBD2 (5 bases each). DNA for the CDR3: TGTGCCAGCAGCCTCGGGACCCTAAACGAGCAGTACGTC. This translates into CASSLGTLNEQYV.